A single sample is the source of the 2 T cell receptor beta chains below, sequenced in a study of graft-versus-host responses after intestinal transplantation. What these receptors recognize is not known. The method was immunoSEQ multiplex PCR; TCRdb's version includes in-frame clones alone and lacks a portion of them. Of more than 90,000 clones listed, about 92% are singletons. Sequences were derived from unstimulated CD8+ T cells sorted from spleen or lymph node cells, sampled before transplant. All receptors derive from a human donor who was the organ donor for an intestinal transplant.

The rearrangement uses TRBV19 and TRBJ2-7, with D tentatively TRBD2 (5 bases). V shed 3 bases and J shed 5 bases, with 11 bases lying between them. This CDR3 spans 13 amino acids. Germline loops: CDR1 LNHDA, CDR2 SQIVND (reference sequence). CDR3 DNA: TGTGCCAGTAGTATGCTAGCTTGGAACGAGCAGTACTTC. It translates to CASSMLAWNEQYF.

The CDR3: CASSLTGSGDPEAFF. The CDR3 nucleotides are TGTGCCAGCAGCTTGACAGGGAGTGGGGACCCTGAAGCTTTCTTT. The chain joins TRBV7-9 to TRBJ1-1, with 7 bases identical to TRBD1. J was trimmed by 6 bases and V by 3 bases; bases with no gene match: 10. This CDR3 contains 15 residues. Per germline, CDR1 SEHNR and CDR2 FQNEAQ (reference sequence).